These T cell receptor beta chains were read from a single sample in a study of spatial heterogeneity in lung cancer. TCRdb passed the 5' RACE reads through MiXCR, listing each CDR3 protein once. The repertoire has under 75,000 distinct CDR3 sequences, roughly 14% of them found once; the top ten carry approximately 7.2%. The starting material was PBMCs, obtained at surgery. The receptors were sampled from a male donor with early-stage non-small cell lung cancer. Both conserved end residues are trimmed from each CDR3.

length: 10
J: TRBJ2-5
V: TRBV6-2/TRBV6-3
CDR3: ASSYSVETQY

length: 13
J: TRBJ1-1
V: TRBV6-5
CDR3: ASSYGWGVNTEAF

length: 14
J: TRBJ2-2
V: TRBV6-1
CDR3: ASSEETILLNGELF

length: 11
J: TRBJ2-7
V: TRBV7-9
CDR3: ASRASGSYEQY

length: 12
J: TRBJ2-7
V: TRBV2
CDR3: ASSPNPGPHEQY

length: 10
J: TRBJ2-7
V: TRBV29-1
CDR3: SVTTTPYEQY

length: 13
J: TRBJ2-7
V: TRBV10-3
CDR3: AISESEGGPYEQY

length: 13
J: TRBJ2-7
V: TRBV5-1
CDR3: ASSFGNLASYEQY

length: 12
J: TRBJ1-2
V: TRBV7-2
CDR3: ASSLEPSLGGYT

length: 14
J: TRBJ2-2
V: TRBV9
CDR3: ASSVGSTPTTGELF

length: 14
J: TRBJ2-5
V: TRBV5-1
CDR3: ASRFGGGPPQETQY

length: 15
J: TRBJ2-1
V: TRBV4-2
CDR3: ASSSLDQGRGNNEQF

length: 11
J: TRBJ1-2
V: TRBV7-9
CDR3: ASSPGQLYGYT

length: 9
J: TRBJ1-1
V: TRBV20-1
CDR3: SALGPIIAF

length: 10
J: TRBJ2-7
V: TRBV5-1
CDR3: ASSFDFYEQY

length: 11
J: TRBJ1-1
V: TRBV6-6
CDR3: ASSFGPEAEAF

length: 13
J: TRBJ2-5
V: TRBV27
CDR3: ASRGVGTGEETQY

length: 14
J: TRBJ2-2
V: TRBV28
CDR3: ASLPGQGIGTGELF

length: 13
J: TRBJ2-7
V: TRBV9
CDR3: ASSVAPSSDYEQY

length: 10
J: TRBJ2-1
V: TRBV20-1
CDR3: SAPAAYNEQF

length: 12
J: TRBJ2-5
V: TRBV9
CDR3: ASSPGRNRETQY

length: 13
J: TRBJ1-2
V: TRBV7-2
CDR3: ASSLSPGLTGFYT

length: 13
J: TRBJ2-7
V: TRBV7-9
CDR3: ASSPPRDSGLVEY

length: 11
J: TRBJ1-5
V: TRBV12-3/TRBV12-4
CDR3: ASSLSREQPQH

length: 11
J: TRBJ2-7
V: TRBV5-4
CDR3: ASSYIQGGEQY

length: 13
J: TRBJ1-2
V: TRBV20-1
CDR3: SARVLTGRDYGYT